This T cell receptor beta chain was recovered during a study of T cell repertoires in cytomegalovirus infection. Study outcomes and limitations: CMV-specific TCR beta clonotypes restricted by HLA-C dominated the ex vivo response.

This CDR3 is built from 15 residues. V shed 4 bases and J 5 bases; nucleotides not matched to a gene: 7. Germline loops: CDR1 SNHLY, CDR2 FYNNEI. TCRdb used MiXCR to reprocess the reads, holding one entry per CDR3 protein. The profile shows just over 300,000 distinct CDR3 sequences, roughly 15% of them singletons. Turning to this clonotype: The antigen remains unidentified.

J is TRBJ2-2 and V is TRBV2, with 7 bases matching TRBD2. The clonotype comes from a human donor in good health (CMV status not recorded). Some clones in this sample may be carry-over from other donors' samples. The sample was PBMCs. CDR3 coding DNA: TGTGCCAGCAGTGCCGGGACTACCGAGACCGGGGAGCTGTTTTTT. This encodes CASSAGTTETGELFF.